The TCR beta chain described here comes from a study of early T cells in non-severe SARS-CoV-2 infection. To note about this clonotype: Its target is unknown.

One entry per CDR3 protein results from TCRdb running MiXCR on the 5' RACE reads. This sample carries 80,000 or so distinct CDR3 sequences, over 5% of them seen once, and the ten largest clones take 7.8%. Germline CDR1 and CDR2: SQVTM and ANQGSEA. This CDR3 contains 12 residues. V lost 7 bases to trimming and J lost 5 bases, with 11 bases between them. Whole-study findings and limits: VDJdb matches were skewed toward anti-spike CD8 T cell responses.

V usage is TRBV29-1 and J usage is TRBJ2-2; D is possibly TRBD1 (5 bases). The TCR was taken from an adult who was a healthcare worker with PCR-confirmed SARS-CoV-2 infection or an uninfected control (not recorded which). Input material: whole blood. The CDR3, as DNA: TGCAGCGCTCGCAGGGTTACCGGGGAGCTGTTTTTT. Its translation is CSARRVTGELFF.